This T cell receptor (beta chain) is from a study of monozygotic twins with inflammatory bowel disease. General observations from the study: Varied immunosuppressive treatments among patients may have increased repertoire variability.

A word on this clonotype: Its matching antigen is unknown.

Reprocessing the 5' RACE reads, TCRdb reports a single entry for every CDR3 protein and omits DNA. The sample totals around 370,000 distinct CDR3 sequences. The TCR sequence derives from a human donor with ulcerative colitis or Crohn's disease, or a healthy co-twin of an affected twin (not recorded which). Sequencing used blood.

This CDR3 reads CASSLAVGTGELFF. This chain joins TRBV5-1 and TRBJ2-2. The CDR3 extends over 14 amino acids. Germline lookup yields CDR1 SGHRS and CDR2 YFSETQ.